These 17 T cell receptor beta chains came from one sample sequenced in a study of blood T cells in healthy people across ages. With a J-beta primer mix and a sample-barcoded 5' primer, a second PCR ran about 7 to 11 cycles. TCRdb ran MiXCR on the 5' RACE reads and lists one entry per CDR3 protein. The sample contains fewer than 700,000 distinct CDR3 sequences, roughly two fifths of which appear only once. The sequencing sample was made of blood. The receptors derive from a man older than 75 in good health.

The chain is built from TRBV2 and TRBJ2-7, with D possibly matching TRBD2 (6 bases). Germline CDR1 SNHLY, CDR2 FYNNEI. CDR3 length equals 15 residues. The V and J ends lost 6 bases and 7 bases respectively, with 22 bases between them. CDR3 sequence reads: CASRPPGADGREQYF. The CDR3 region has the DNA TGTGCCAGCAGACCGCCGGGAGCGGACGGCCGGGAGCAGTACTTC.

The rearrangement links TRBV20-1 to TRBJ2-3, with D maybe TRBD2 (5 bases). Germline V gene data show CDR1 as DFQATT and CDR2 as SNEGSKA (reference sequence). V was shortened by 3 bases and J by 5 bases, with 18 bases between the two germline ends. CDR3 length equals 15 residues. The CDR3 nucleotides read TGCAGTGCTAGGGAAACCGGGCGGGCACAAGATACGCAGTATTTT. It specifies CSARETGRAQDTQYF.

This clonotype was detected a few times. The CDR3 loop reads CASSQGGLAGGWRETQYF. The CDR3, as DNA: TGTGCCAGCAGCCAAGGGGGACTAGCGGGGGGCTGGCGAGAGACCCAGTACTTC. The chain has TRBV3-1 and TRBJ2-5; 15 bases are a match to TRBD2. The germline gives CDR1 LGHDT, CDR2 YNNKEL (reference sequence). The junction had 7 bases not matched to a gene; V was cut back by 1 base and J by 4 bases. CDR3 size: 18 residues.

V gene TRBV5-1 combines with J gene TRBJ2-6; D gene uncertain. CDR1 and CDR2 (germline): SGHRS, YFSETQ. CDR3 size: 15 residues. Trimming took 7 bases from V and 0 from J, leaving 11 bases between them. This chain's CDR3 is CASGVHTSGANVLTF. CDR3 in DNA: TGCGCCAGCGGGGTCCACACCTCTGGGGCCAACGTCCTGACTTTC. The full variable domain, its missing parts supplied by reference TRBV5-1 and TRBJ2-6, is KAGVTQTPRYLIKTRGQQVTLSCSPISGHRSVSWYQQTPGQGLQFLFEYFSETQRNKGNFPGRFSGRQFSNSRSEMNVSTLELGDSALYLCASGVHTSGANVLTFGAGSRLTVL.

This clonotype appeared many times. CDR3 sequence reads: CASSSGVLGNIGYTF. CDR3 DNA: TGTGCCAGCAGTTCAGGAGTCCTGGGGAATATTGGCTACACCTTC. The gene calls are TRBV9 and TRBJ1-2, with D unclear. The CDR3 extends over 15 amino acids. V was clipped by 5 bases and J by 7 bases, with 21 bases between them. Germline CDR1 reads SGDLS; CDR2 reads YYNGEE.

The rearrangement uses TRBV7-9 and TRBJ1-4; D unclear. Trimming cost V 4 bases and J 0 bases, with 12 bases left between them. In germline, CDR1 is SEHNR, CDR2 FQNEAQ (reference sequence). The CDR3 length is 16 residues. The CDR3 coding sequence is TGTGCCAGCAGCTCCGACTTAGTTGCAACTAATGAAAAACTGTTTTTT. Translated, it gives CASSSDLVATNEKLFF.

The gene calls are TRBV6-4 and TRBJ2-2; D might be TRBD1 (6 bases). Trimming left V 7 bases short and J 6 bases short, with 15 bases between. Looked up from germline, CDR1 is MRHNA and CDR2 is SNTAGT. The CDR3 totals 14 residues. CDR3 DNA sequence: TGTGCCAGCAAACAGGACAGCGTTGCCGGGGAGCTGTTTTTT. This gives the protein CASKQDSVAGELFF.

This clonotype has a handful of counts. The rearrangement links TRBV27 to TRBJ2-3; 9 bases line up with TRBD2. J gave up 3 bases and V 3 bases, and 4 bases lay outside the gene matches. The CDR3 totals 15 residues. Germline lookup yields CDR1 MNHEY and CDR2 SMNVEV (reference sequence). CDR3 in amino acids: CASSFGLAKTDTQYF. Written as DNA, the CDR3 is TGTGCCAGCAGTTTCGGACTAGCGAAGACAGATACGCAGTATTTT.

This chain connects TRBV7-6 to TRBJ2-6, with 11 positions matching TRBD2. This CDR3 has 19 amino acids. V gave up 5 bases and J gave up 0 bases; unmatched junction bases: 9. Germline assignment: CDR1 SGHVS and CDR2 FNYEAQ. The DNA of the CDR3 is TGTGCCAGCAGCCAAATAGCGGGAGGGTTTGCCTCTGGGGCCAACGTCCTGACTTTC. This gives the protein CASSQIAGGFASGANVLTF.

This clonotype was detected only a few times. V gene TRBV16 combines with J gene TRBJ1-1, with TRBD1 matching 7 bases. This CDR3 has 14 amino acids. CDR1 KGHSY and CDR2 FQNENV come from the germline V gene. Unmatched junction bases numbered 5, after V lost 1 base and J lost 6 bases. For the CDR3, the DNA is TGTGCCAGCAGCCAATATGCAGGGGGGGCTGAAGCTTTCTTT. This sequence encodes CASSQYAGGAEAFF.

The gene calls are TRBV7-2 and TRBJ1-2; the D is unclear. CDR1 and CDR2 from the germline V gene are SGHTA and FQGNSA. This CDR3 has 13 residues. V was pared by 5 bases and J by 7 bases, with 14 bases between. CDR3 amino acids: CTSSIDGYFGYTF. CDR3 bases: TGTACCAGCAGCATAGACGGGTACTTTGGCTACACCTTC.

This chain connects TRBV7-2 to TRBJ2-2, with D perhaps matching TRBD1 (6 bases). V was cut by 2 bases and J by 8 bases, with 18 bases left in between. The germline CDR1 and CDR2 sequences are SGHTA and FQGNSA. This CDR3 contains 16 residues. Here the CDR3 reads CASSLWGGGASGELFF. CDR3 DNA sequence: TGTGCCAGCAGCTTATGGGGTGGGGGCGCATCGGGGGAGCTGTTTTTT. Full variable domain (rest looked up from reference TRBV7-2 and TRBJ2-2): GAGVSQSPSNKVTEKGKDVELRCDPISGHTALYWYRQSLGQGLEFLIYFQGNSAPDKSGLPSDRFSAERTGGSVSTLTIQRTQQEDSAVYLCASSLWGGGASGELFFGEGSRLTVL.

The chain couples TRBV7-3 to TRBJ2-6; the match to TRBD1 covers 12 bases. With 3 bases clipped from V and 1 base from J, the junction kept 7 bases outside the gene matches. The CDR3 extends over 19 amino acids. CDR1 SGHTA and CDR2 FQGTGA come from the germline V gene. CDR3 coding DNA: TGTGCCAGCAGCTTTCGGGGGACAGGGGGCTTATCTGGGGCCAACGTCCTGACTTTC. Translated, it gives CASSFRGTGGLSGANVLTF.

This clonotype was picked up one time. V gene TRBV20-1 combines with J gene TRBJ2-5; 11 bases fit TRBD2. V lost 5 bases and J lost 11; bases outside the gene matches: 13. Germline V gene lookup returns CDR1 DFQATT and CDR2 SNEGSKA (reference sequence). The CDR3 covers 14 residues. CDR3 amino acids: CSAFPGLAGCLQYF. The CDR3, as DNA: TGCAGTGCTTTCCCAGGACTAGCGGGTTGTCTGCAGTACTTC.

V usage is TRBV9 and J usage is TRBJ1-1; 7 bases map to TRBD1. V lost 3 bases to trimming and J lost 0 bases; unmatched junction nucleotides: 11. The CDR3 extends over 17 amino acids. Per the germline V gene, CDR1 is SGDLS and CDR2 is YYNGEE. CDR3 sequence reads: CASSEGAGTAMNTEAFF. The CDR3, as DNA: TGTGCCAGCAGCGAAGGGGCCGGGACAGCGATGAACACTGAAGCTTTCTTT.

This clonotype was observed a few times. This chain joins TRBV27 and TRBJ2-7; D call uncertain. Germline loops: CDR1 MNHEY, CDR2 SMNVEV (reference sequence). V dropped 5 bases and J dropped 3 bases, with 11 bases sitting between them. The CDR3 contains 13 residues. The CDR3 bases are TGTGCCAGCAGTACCCCCCCCTACTACGAGCAGTACTTC. Encoded protein: CASSTPPYYEQYF.

This chain joins TRBV6-2 or TRBV6-3 and TRBJ2-1; D perhaps matches TRBD2 (6 bases). Trimming pared 6 bases from V and 8 bases from J, leaving 14 bases between. This CDR3 spans 13 amino acids. Germline V CDR1 and CDR2: MNHEY, SVGEGT. In DNA, the CDR3 is TGTGCCAGCAGCCCTAACGGGAGCGATGAGCAGTTCTTC. Amino acid sequence: CASSPNGSDEQFF.